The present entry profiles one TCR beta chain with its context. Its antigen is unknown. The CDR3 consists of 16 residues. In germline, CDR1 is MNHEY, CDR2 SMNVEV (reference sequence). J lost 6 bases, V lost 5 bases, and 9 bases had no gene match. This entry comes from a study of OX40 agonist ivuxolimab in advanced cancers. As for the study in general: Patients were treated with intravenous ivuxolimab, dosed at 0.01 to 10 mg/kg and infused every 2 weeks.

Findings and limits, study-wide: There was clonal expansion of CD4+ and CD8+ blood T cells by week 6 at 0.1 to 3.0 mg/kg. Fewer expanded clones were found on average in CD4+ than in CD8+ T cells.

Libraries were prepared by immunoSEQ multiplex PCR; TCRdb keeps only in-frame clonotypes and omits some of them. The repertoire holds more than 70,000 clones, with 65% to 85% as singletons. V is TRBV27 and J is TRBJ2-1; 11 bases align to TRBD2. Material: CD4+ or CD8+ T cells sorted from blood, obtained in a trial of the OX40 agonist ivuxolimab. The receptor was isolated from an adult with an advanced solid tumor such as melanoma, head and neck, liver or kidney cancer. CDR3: CASSLGLAGRSNEQFF. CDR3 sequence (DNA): TGTGCCAGCAGTCTCGGACTAGCGGGCCGATCCAATGAGCAGTTCTTC.